These 2 T cell receptor beta chains originate from one sample sequenced in a study of metastatic and nonmetastatic thyroid tumors. All patients were untreated before thyroid surgery. TCRdb re-called clones via MiXCR from the PCR reads. The sample includes tens of thousands of clones, about 15% of them seen just once. Sequencing used tumor tissue. All receptors come from a female donor with papillary thyroid cancer or a benign thyroid nodule (not recorded which). Some clones in this sample may be carry-over from other donors' samples.

This clone turned up a few times. This sequence may be a read error, since a much larger clone differs from it by one base. The chain combines TRBV29-1 with TRBJ2-7; 7 bases are a match to TRBD2. The CDR3 totals 14 residues. Germline CDR1 is SQVTM and CDR2 is ANQGSEA. The trim removed 1 base at V and 2 bases at J, leaving 5 bases unmatched. The CDR3 DNA follows: TGCAGCGTTGAAGTCGGGGGGTGCACCTACGAGCAGTACTTC. It is translated as CSVEVGGCTYEQYF.

This clone was seen repeatedly, ten times or more. The chain combines TRBV6-2 or TRBV6-3 with TRBJ2-2, with D maybe TRBD1 (6 bases). Deletions cut 6 bases from V and 3 bases from J, with 17 bases between. The CDR3 spans 16 residues. Looked up from germline, CDR1 is MNHEY and CDR2 is SVGEGT. The CDR3: CASSHGLYRDTGELFF. As DNA, the CDR3 is TGTGCCAGCAGCCACGGCCTATACAGGGACACCGGGGAGCTGTTTTTT.